This T cell receptor (beta chain) was captured in a study of T cell responses to AZD1222 COVID-19 vaccine. About the study: The analysis combined second doses at about 4 or about 12 weeks.

Clones were read by immunoSEQ multiplex PCR, and TCRdb kept only the in-frame ones, dropping some. Of 100,000 to 150,000 clones in the sample, roughly 93% were seen once. Study-wide findings and caveats: Variant regions that are unmutated are reportedly the target of nearly half of spike-specific TCRs.

A remark on this clone: No antigen is known for it.

The germline V gene encodes CDR1 GTSNPN and CDR2 SVGIG (reference sequence). There are 15 residues in the CDR3. Trimming stripped 1 base from V and 5 bases from J, with 17 bases between. The source of this sequence is an adult in good health. This rearrangement joins TRBV30 to TRBJ1-2; D not resolved. The sequencing used peripheral blood, collected on day 0 of AZD1222 vaccination. CDR3 nucleotides: TGTGCCTGGAGTGCACATAGCCTGGCAGCGTATGGCTACACCTTC. Residues: CAWSAHSLAAYGYTF.